What follows is one T cell receptor beta chain and its context. The sample belongs to a study of blood T cell repertoires in COVID-19. The overall study: The origin of the acute and convalescent COVID-19 samples was the United States, Italy and Spain. From T cells, B-cell-depleted T cells, or PBMCs came the material, which was cDNA or gDNA.

Original handling: Estimation of nucleated cell counts relied on the amplification of reference gene primers. Here immunoSEQ multiplex PCR was the method, and the copy in TCRdb shows in-frame clones only, minus some. V and J calls and clone size are given by that table; D and trimming were obtained from the DNA. The table includes over 60,000 clones, about nine tenths detected once. The CDR3 has 20 residues. This chain joins TRBV21-1 and TRBJ1-6; TRBD1, the table's D call, lacks a check against the DNA. TRBV21-1 is classified as a pseudogene. The sequence came from a man aged 55-75 years with acute or convalescent COVID-19. Sequencing was carried out using peripheral blood. The DNA of the CDR3 is TGTGCCAGCAGCAAAGAGGTCCCCAGTGACCCAGGGCGGTTGAATTCACCCCTCCACTTT. Its translation: CASSKEVPSDPGRLNSPLHF.